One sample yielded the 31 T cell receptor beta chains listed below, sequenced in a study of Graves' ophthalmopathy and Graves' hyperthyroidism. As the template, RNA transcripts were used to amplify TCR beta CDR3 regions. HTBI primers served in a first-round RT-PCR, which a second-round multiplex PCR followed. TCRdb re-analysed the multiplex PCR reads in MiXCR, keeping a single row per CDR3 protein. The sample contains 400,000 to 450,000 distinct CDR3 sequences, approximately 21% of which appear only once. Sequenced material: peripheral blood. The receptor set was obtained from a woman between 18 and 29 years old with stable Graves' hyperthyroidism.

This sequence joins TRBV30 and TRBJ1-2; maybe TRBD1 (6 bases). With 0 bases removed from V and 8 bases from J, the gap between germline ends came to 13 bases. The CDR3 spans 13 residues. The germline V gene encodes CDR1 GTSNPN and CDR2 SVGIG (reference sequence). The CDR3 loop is CAWSVGGLKGYTF. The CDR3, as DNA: TGTGCCTGGAGTGTCGGGGGCCTTAAGGGCTACACCTTC.

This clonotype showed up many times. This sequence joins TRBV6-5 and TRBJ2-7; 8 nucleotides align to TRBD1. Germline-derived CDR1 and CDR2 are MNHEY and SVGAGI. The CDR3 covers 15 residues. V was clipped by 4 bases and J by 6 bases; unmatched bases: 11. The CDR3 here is CASSSRTGRNAEQYF. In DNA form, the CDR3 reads TGTGCCAGCAGTTCTAGGACAGGGAGGAACGCCGAGCAGTACTTC.

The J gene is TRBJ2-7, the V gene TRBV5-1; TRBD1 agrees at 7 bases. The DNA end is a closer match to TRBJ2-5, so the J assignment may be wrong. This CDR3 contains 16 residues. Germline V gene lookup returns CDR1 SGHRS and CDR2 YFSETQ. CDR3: CASGLGTATSRETQYF. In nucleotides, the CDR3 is TGCGCCAGCGGATTAGGGACAGCAACCTCGAGGGAGACCCAGTACTTC.

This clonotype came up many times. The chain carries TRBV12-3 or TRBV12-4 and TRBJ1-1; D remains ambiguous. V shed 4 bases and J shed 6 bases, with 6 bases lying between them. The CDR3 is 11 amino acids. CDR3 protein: CASSYSSEAFF. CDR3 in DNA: TGTGCCAGCAGTTACAGCTCTGAAGCTTTCTTT.

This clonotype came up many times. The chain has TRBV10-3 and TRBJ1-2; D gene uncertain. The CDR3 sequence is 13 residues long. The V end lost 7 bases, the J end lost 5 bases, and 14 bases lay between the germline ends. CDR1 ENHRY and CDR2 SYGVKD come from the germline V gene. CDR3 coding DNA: TGTGCCATCATGGAGGACCTCTTTTATGGCTACACCTTC. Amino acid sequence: CAIMEDLFYGYTF.

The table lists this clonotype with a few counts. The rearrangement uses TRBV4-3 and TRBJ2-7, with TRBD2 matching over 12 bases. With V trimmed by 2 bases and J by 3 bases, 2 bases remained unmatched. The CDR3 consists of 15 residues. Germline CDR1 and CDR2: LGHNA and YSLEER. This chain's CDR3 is CASSQSTSGGYEQYF. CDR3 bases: TGCGCCAGCAGCCAATCGACTAGCGGGGGCTACGAGCAGTACTTC.

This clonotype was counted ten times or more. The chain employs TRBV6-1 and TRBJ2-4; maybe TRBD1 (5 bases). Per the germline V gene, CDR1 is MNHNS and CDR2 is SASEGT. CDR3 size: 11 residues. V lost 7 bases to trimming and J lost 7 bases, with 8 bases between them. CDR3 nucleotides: TGTGCCAGCACAGCAGGGAACATTCAGTACTTC. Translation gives CASTAGNIQYF.

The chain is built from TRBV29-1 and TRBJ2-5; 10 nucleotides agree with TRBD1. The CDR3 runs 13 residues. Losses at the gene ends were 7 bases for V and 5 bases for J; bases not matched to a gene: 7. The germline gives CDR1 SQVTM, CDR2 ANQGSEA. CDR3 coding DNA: TGCAGCGGGCGACAGGGGGCGCGGGAGACCCAGTACTTC. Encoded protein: CSGRQGARETQYF.

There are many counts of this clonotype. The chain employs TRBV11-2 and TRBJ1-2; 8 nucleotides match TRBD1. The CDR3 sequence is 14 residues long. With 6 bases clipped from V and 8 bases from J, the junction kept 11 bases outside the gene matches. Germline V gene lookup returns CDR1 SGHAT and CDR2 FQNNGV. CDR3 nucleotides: TGTGCCAGCAGTGCAGGGGGCTTTTGGTCGGGCTACACCTTC. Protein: CASSAGGFWSGYTF.

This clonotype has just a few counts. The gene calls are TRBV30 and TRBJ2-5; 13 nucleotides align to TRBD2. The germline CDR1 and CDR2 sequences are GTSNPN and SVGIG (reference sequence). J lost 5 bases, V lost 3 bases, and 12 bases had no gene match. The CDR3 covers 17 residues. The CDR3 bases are TGTGCCTGGAGCCAAACGGGGACTAGCGGGATTTCTGAGACCCAGTACTTC. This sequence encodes CAWSQTGTSGISETQYF.

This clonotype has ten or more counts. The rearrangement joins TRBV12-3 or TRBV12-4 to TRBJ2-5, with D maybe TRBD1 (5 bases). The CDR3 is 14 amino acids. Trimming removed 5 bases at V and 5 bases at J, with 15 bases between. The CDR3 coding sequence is TGTGCCAGCAGTCAGGTTGGGGCAGGGGAGACCCAGTACTTC. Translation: CASSQVGAGETQYF.

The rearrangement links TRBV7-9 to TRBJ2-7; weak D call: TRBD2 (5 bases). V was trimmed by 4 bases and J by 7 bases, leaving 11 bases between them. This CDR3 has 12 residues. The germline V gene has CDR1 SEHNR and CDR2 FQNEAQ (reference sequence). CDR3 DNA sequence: TGTGCCAGCAGCTCCCTTGAGCGGGAGCAGTACTTC. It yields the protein CASSSLEREQYF. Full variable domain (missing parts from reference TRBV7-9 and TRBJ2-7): DTGVSQNPRHKITKRGQNVTFRCDPISEHNRLYWYRQTLGQGPEFLTYFQNEAQLEKSRLLSDRFSAERPKGSFSTLEIQRTEQGDSAMYLCASSSLEREQYFGPGTRLTVT.

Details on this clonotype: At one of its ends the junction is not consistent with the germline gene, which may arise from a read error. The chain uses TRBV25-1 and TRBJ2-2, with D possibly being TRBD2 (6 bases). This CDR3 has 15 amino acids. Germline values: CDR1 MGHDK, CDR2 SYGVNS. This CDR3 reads CASSGEVLDTGDLFF. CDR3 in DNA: TGTGCCAGCAGTGGGGAGGTTCTCGACACCGGGGATCTGTTTTTT.

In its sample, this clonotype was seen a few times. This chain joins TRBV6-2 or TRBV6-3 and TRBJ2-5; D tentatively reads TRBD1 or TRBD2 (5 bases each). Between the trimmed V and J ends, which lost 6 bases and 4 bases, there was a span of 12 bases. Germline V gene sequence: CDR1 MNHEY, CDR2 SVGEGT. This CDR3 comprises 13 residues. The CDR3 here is CASRTGTLETQYF. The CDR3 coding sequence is TGTGCCAGCAGAACGGGGACGTTAGAGACCCAGTACTTC.

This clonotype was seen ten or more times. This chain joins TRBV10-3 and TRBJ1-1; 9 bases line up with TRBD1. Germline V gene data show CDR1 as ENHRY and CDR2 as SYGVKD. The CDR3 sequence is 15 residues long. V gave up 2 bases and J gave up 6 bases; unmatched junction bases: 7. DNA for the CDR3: TGTGCCATCAGTGAGCTGGGACAGGGAGAGTCTGAAGCTTTCTTT. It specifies CAISELGQGESEAFF.

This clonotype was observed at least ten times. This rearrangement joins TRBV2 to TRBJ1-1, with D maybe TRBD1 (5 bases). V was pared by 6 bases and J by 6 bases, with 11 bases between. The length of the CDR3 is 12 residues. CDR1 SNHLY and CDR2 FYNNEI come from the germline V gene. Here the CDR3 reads CASSAGRAEAFF. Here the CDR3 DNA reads TGTGCCAGCAGCGCGGGACGGGCTGAAGCTTTCTTT.

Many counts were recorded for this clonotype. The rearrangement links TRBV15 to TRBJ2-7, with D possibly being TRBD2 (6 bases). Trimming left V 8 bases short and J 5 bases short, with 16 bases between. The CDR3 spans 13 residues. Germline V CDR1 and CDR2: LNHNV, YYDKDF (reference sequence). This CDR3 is CATAYGGGNEQYF. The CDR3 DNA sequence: TGTGCCACCGCTTACGGGGGAGGAAACGAGCAGTACTTC.

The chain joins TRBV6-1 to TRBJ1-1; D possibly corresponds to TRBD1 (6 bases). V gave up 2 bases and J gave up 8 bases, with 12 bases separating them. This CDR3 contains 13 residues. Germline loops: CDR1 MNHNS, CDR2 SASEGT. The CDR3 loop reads CASSESGGMEAFF. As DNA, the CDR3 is TGTGCCAGCAGTGAAAGCGGGGGCATGGAAGCTTTCTTT.

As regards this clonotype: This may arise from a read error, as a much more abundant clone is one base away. CDR3 residues: CACSQDTQYGYTF. The CDR3, as DNA: TGCGCCTGCAGCCAAGATACGCAGTATGGCTACACCTTC. This rearrangement joins TRBV4-1 to TRBJ1-2; no reliable D call. The CDR3 extends over 13 amino acids. The germline V gene has CDR1 MGHRA and CDR2 YSYEKL.

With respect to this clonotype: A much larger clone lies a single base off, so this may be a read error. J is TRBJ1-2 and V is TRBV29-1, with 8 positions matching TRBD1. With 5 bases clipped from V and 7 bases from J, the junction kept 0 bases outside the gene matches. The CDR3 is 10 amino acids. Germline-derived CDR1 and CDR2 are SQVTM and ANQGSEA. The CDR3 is CSVTGGGYTF. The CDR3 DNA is TGCAGCGTTACAGGGGGTGGCTACACCTTC.

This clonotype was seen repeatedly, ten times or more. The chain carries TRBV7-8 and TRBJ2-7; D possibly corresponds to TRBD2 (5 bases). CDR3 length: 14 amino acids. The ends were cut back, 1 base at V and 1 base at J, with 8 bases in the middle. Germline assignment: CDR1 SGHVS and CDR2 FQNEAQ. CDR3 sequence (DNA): TGTGCCAGCAGCTTAGTGGGAGAGTCCTACGAGCAGTACTTC. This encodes CASSLVGESYEQYF.

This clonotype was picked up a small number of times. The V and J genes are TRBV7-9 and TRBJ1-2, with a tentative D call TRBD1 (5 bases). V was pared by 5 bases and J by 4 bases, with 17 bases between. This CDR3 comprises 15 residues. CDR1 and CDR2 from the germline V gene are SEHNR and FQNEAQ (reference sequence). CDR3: CASSPEGGARYGYTF. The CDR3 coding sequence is TGTGCCAGCAGCCCTGAGGGTGGGGCACGCTATGGCTACACCTTC.

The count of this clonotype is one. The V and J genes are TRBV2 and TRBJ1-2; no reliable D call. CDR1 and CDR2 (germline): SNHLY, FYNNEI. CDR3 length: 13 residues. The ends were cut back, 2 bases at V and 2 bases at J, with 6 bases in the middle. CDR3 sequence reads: CASSERFNYGYTF. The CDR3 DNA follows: TGTGCCAGCAGTGAAAGGTTCAACTATGGCTACACCTTC.

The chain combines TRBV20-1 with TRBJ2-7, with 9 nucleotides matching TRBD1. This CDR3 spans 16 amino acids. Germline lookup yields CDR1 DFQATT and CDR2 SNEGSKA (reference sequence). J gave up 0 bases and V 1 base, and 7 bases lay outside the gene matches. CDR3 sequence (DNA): TGCAGTGCTAGAGGATCCGGGACAGGGAGCTCCTACGAGCAGTACTTC. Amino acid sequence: CSARGSGTGSSYEQYF.

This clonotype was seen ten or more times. The CDR3 sequence is CASSSSEIYEQYF. DNA for the CDR3: TGTGCCAGCAGTTCCAGCGAAATCTACGAGCAGTACTTC. The chain carries TRBV6-5 and TRBJ2-7; D unresolved. CDR1 is MNHEY and CDR2 is SVGAGI in the germline V gene. Trimming cost V 4 bases and J 3 bases, with 10 bases left between them. The CDR3 is 13 amino acids.

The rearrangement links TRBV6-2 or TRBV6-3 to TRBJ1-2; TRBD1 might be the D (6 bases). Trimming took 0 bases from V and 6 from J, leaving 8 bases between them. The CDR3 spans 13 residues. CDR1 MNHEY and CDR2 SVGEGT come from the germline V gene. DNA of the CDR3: TGTGCCAGCAGTTACTCACGGGGGCATGGCTACACCTTC. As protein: CASSYSRGHGYTF.

CDR3: CASSSPRGPTEAFF. CDR3 coding DNA: TGTGCCAGCAGTTCCCCCCGCGGGCCGACTGAAGCTTTCTTT. The genes are TRBV28 and TRBJ1-1; no clear D. V dropped 4 bases and J dropped 5 bases, with 14 bases sitting between them. The V gene's germline CDR1 is MDHEN and CDR2 SYDVKM. The CDR3 has 14 amino acids.

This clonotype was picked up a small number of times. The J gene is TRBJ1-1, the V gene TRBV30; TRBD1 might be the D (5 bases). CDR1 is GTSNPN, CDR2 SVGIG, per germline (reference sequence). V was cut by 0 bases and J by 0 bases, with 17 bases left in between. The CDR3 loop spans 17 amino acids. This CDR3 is CAWSVISGFSVNTEAFF. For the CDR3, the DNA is TGTGCCTGGAGTGTTATATCAGGGTTTTCGGTGAACACTGAAGCTTTCTTT.

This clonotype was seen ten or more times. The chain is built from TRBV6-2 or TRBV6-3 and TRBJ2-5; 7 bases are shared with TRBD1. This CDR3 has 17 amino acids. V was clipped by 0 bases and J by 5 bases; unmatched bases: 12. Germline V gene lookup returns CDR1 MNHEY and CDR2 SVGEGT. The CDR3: CASSYSNRGHGGETQYF. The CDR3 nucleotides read TGTGCCAGCAGTTACTCGAACAGGGGCCACGGCGGGGAGACCCAGTACTTC.

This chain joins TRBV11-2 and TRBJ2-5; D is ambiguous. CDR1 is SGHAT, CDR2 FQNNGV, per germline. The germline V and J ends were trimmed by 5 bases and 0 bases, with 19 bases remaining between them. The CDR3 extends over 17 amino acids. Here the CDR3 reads CASSKGRFGRYQETQYF. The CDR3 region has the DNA TGTGCCAGCAGCAAAGGCCGTTTTGGGCGGTACCAAGAGACCCAGTACTTC.

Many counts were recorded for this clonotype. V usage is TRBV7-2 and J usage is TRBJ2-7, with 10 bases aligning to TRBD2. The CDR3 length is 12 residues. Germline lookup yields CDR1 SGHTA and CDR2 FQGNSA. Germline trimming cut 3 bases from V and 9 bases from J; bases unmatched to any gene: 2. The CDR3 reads CASSFSGRGQYF. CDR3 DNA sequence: TGTGCCAGCAGCTTCAGCGGGAGGGGGCAGTACTTC.